This T cell receptor beta chain stems from a study of neurological immune-mediated disorders. Using its own MiXCR run on the 5' RACE reads, TCRdb lists one record per CDR3 protein. The data show about 81,000 distinct CDR3 sequences, approximately 4.6% seen once. Time point given: longitudinal time-point 3. Germline V CDR1 and CDR2: MNHEY, SVGAGI. The CDR3 has 12 residues. V was trimmed by 4 bases and J by 8 bases, leaving 6 bases between them. This clonotype has at least ten counts. Material for sequencing was PBMCs. The chain combines TRBV6-5 with TRBJ1-6; D remains unclear. This sequence was found in a woman aged 55-70 years with multiple sclerosis. CDR3 nucleotides: TGTGCCAGCAGTTGGTCGGATTCACCCCTCCACTTT. Translated, it gives CASSWSDSPLHF.